The 19 T cell receptor beta chains below all came from one sample that was sequenced in a study of control samples from healthy donors and cancer patients (dated by TCRdb to the early 2020s). The library was built by means of the immunoSEQ multiplex PCR assay. TCRdb took this table from immuneACCESS and kept in-frame rearrangements with V and J called. Such tables lack part of the clones; where checked against another copy, unresolved V genes explain under half of the gap, and the rest is unexplained. The table for this sample lists some 70,000 clones; around 80% of them were counted only once. The biggest ten clones account for around 14% of the sample. Sequences were obtained from blood. These receptors all stem from a man between 60 and 75 years old in good health.

The chain carries TRBV5-6 and TRBJ2-3; maybe TRBD2 (8 bases). The V gene's germline CDR1 is SGHDT and CDR2 YYEEEE. Deletions cut 3 bases from V and 6 bases from J, with 23 bases between. The CDR3 loop spans 17 amino acids. This CDR3 reads CASSYRGSGTRGDTQYF. The DNA for the CDR3 is TGTGCCAGCAGCTATCGAGGTAGCGGGACCAGGGGGGATACGCAGTATTTT.

The chain is built from TRBV6-2 or TRBV6-3 and TRBJ2-7; TRBD1 is a possible D gene (5 bases). This CDR3 is 13 amino acids long. Trimming removed 5 bases from V and 3 bases from J, with 11 bases in between. Looked up from germline, CDR1 is MNHEY and CDR2 is SVGEGT. The CDR3 protein is CASSRTKDYEQYF. As DNA, the CDR3 is TGTGCCAGCAGTCGGACAAAAGACTACGAGCAGTACTTC.

The chain is built from TRBV5-5 and TRBJ1-4; D is unresolved. CDR1 is SGHKS and CDR2 is YYEKEE in the germline V gene (reference sequence). V gave up 3 bases and J gave up 5 bases, with 8 bases separating them. The CDR3 is 13 amino acids. The CDR3 bases are TGTGCCAGCAGCTCGGTATTCAATGAAAAACTGTTTTTT. Amino acid sequence: CASSSVFNEKLFF.

The chain combines TRBV15 with TRBJ1-4, with no clear D. The CDR3 is made up of 13 amino acids. With 1 base removed from V and 7 bases from J, the gap between germline ends came to 7 bases. CDR1 LNHNV and CDR2 YYDKDF come from the germline V gene (reference sequence). The CDR3 sequence: CATSRGPSEKLFF. The CDR3, as DNA: TGTGCCACCAGCAGAGGACCAAGTGAAAAACTGTTTTTT. Complete variable domain (other parts from reference TRBV15 and TRBJ1-4): DAMVIQNPRYQVTQFGKPVTLSCSQTLNHNVMYWYQQKSSQAPKLLFHYYDKDFNNEADTPDNFQSRRPNTSFCFLDIRSPGLGDTAMYLCATSRGPSEKLFFGSGTQLSVL.

The V gene is TRBV28, the J gene TRBJ2-7; D may be TRBD1 (6 bases). The CDR3 runs to 16 residues. With 4 bases removed from V and 4 bases from J, the gap between germline ends came to 20 bases. CDR1 is MDHEN and CDR2 is SYDVKM in the germline V gene. This chain's CDR3 is CASSSIGDQRGYEQYF. In DNA, the CDR3 is TGTGCCAGCAGTTCAATAGGGGACCAAAGGGGGTACGAGCAGTACTTC. Combining the CDR3 with reference TRBV28 and TRBJ2-7 gives the whole variable domain DVKVTQSSRYLVKRTGEKVFLECVQDMDHENMFWYRQDPGLGLRLIYFSYDVKMKEKGDIPEGYSVSREKKERFSLILESASTNQTSMYLCASSSIGDQRGYEQYFGPGTRLTVT.

This chain links TRBV7-8 with TRBJ2-3; D call uncertain. Per the germline V gene, CDR1 is SGHVS and CDR2 is FQNEAQ. V lost 8 bases and J lost 6, with 9 bases in between. The CDR3 runs to 11 residues. Written as DNA, the CDR3 is TGTGCCAGCCTAAACGGGGATACGCAGTATTTT. It encodes CASLNGDTQYF.

This chain links TRBV19 with TRBJ2-7; possibly TRBD1 for D (6 bases). Germline assignment: CDR1 LNHDA and CDR2 SQIVND (reference sequence). The CDR3 totals 15 residues. Trimming cost V 3 bases and J 0 bases, with 12 bases left between them. In nucleotides, the CDR3 is TGTGCCAGTAGTATTTTTGCAGGGGACTCCTACGAGCAGTACTTC. It translates to CASSIFAGDSYEQYF.

The J gene is TRBJ1-1, the V gene TRBV5-4; D is ambiguous. Germline V gives CDR1 SGHNT, CDR2 YYREEE (reference sequence). The CDR3 sequence is 14 residues long. The ends were cut back, 0 bases at V and 1 base at J, with 7 bases in the middle. CDR3 sequence: CASSLGRANTEAFF. CDR3 in DNA: TGTGCCAGCAGCTTGGGACGGGCGAACACTGAAGCTTTCTTT.

The chain has TRBV4-3 and TRBJ2-1; TRBD1 agrees at 9 bases. The CDR3 covers 16 residues. Germline loops: CDR1 LGHNA, CDR2 YSLEER. V was clipped by 1 base and J by 2 bases; unmatched bases: 3. CDR3 in DNA: TGCGCCAGCAGCCAAGGAACAGGGGGCGCCTACAATGAGCAGTTCTTC. Protein: CASSQGTGGAYNEQFF.

J is TRBJ1-1 and V is TRBV19; no reliable D call. The CDR3 is 16 amino acids. In germline, CDR1 is LNHDA, CDR2 SQIVND (reference sequence). V was pared by 4 bases and J by 3 bases, with 18 bases between. CDR3 sequence (DNA): TGTGCCAGTAGTAACTCGGGGTCCGGGCGGGACACTGAAGCTTTCTTT. This codes for CASSNSGSGRDTEAFF.

The chain uses TRBV23-1 and TRBJ1-2, with D uncertain. TRBV23-1 is noted as an ORF with a role that remains uncertain. CDR3 length equals 14 residues. V was clipped by 3 bases and J by 0 bases, with 8 bases between them. CDR3 coding DNA: TGCGCCAGCAGTCAGCCCGGGACTAACTATGGCTACACCTTC. Protein sequence: CASSQPGTNYGYTF.

This chain links TRBV20-1 with TRBJ1-2, with 9 bases lining up with TRBD1. Unmatched junction bases numbered 3, after V lost 5 bases and J lost 8 bases. The CDR3 has 11 residues. Germline V gives CDR1 DFQATT, CDR2 SNEGSKA (reference sequence). DNA for the CDR3: TGCAGTGCTTACGGGACAGGGGGCTACACCTTC. It specifies CSAYGTGGYTF.

Of note for this clone: Other nucleotide sequences from this sample produce the same CDR3. This chain connects TRBV27 to TRBJ2-1; TRBD2 matches 14 bases. Germline V gene data show CDR1 as MNHEY and CDR2 as SMNVEV (reference sequence). The CDR3 spans 15 residues. After removal of 5 bases from V and 6 bases from J, the junction contained 3 bases not matched to a gene. DNA for the CDR3: TGTGCCAGCAGTCCAGGGACTAGCGGGAGCAATGAGCAGTTCTTC. This translates into CASSPGTSGSNEQFF.

The chain employs TRBV3-1 (or the pseudogene TRBV3-2) and TRBJ2-7, with 9 bases that match TRBD2. V lost 2 bases to trimming and J lost 0 bases; unmatched junction nucleotides: 11. The CDR3 loop spans 18 amino acids. The germline gives CDR1 LGHDT, CDR2 YNNKEL (reference sequence). CDR3 nucleotides: TGTGCCAGCAGCCAATCTACCAGCGGGGGGTTAAGCTCCTACGAGCAGTACTTC. It specifies CASSQSTSGGLSSYEQYF.

DNA of the CDR3: TGTGCCACCAGCAGAGGAGGGGGACAGCAATACAATGAGCAGTTCTTC. Encoded protein: CATSRGGGQQYNEQFF. The chain joins TRBV15 to TRBJ2-1; 7 bases map to TRBD1. V was clipped by 1 base and J by 4 bases; unmatched bases: 7. The CDR3 extends over 16 amino acids. Germline V gives CDR1 LNHNV, CDR2 YYDKDF (reference sequence).

The chain recombines TRBV5-1 with TRBJ2-1; tentative D call: TRBD2 (6 bases). With 3 bases removed from V and 1 base from J, the gap between germline ends came to 11 bases. This CDR3 comprises 15 residues. CDR1 and CDR2 (germline): SGHRS, YFSETQ. In DNA, the CDR3 is TGCGCCAGCAGCTCTCGACTAGAATCCTACAATGAGCAGTTCTTC. Residues: CASSSRLESYNEQFF.

The rearrangement joins TRBV7-6 to TRBJ2-2; D is undetermined. V lost 2 bases to trimming and J lost 5 bases, with 6 bases between them. CDR3 length equals 13 residues. Germline V lookup: CDR1 SGHVS, CDR2 FNYEAQ. The CDR3 DNA follows: TGTGCCAGCAGCTTAACACAGACCGGGGAGCTGTTTTTT. Encoded protein: CASSLTQTGELFF. Together with reference TRBV7-6 and TRBJ2-2, the CDR3 gives the full variable domain: GAGVSQSPRYKVTKRGQDVALRCDPISGHVSLYWYRQALGQGPEFLTYFNYEAQQDKSGLPNDRFSAERPEGSISTLTIQRTEQRDSAMYRCASSLTQTGELFFGEGSRLTVL.

This clone occurred once. The chain carries TRBV5-1 and TRBJ2-3, with TRBD2 matching 9 bases. CDR3 size: 16 residues. J was trimmed by 1 base and V by 0 bases; bases with no gene match: 3. CDR1 is SGHRS and CDR2 is YFSETQ in the germline V gene. As DNA, the CDR3 is TGCGCCAGCAGCTTGGTTAGCGGGAGTGGCACAGATACGCAGTATTTT. Translation: CASSLVSGSGTDTQYF.

V gene TRBV27 combines with J gene TRBJ1-1; D gene ambiguous. Per the germline V gene, CDR1 is MNHEY and CDR2 is SMNVEV (reference sequence). Trimming cost V 5 bases and J 10 bases, with 17 bases left between them. CDR3 size: 13 residues. The CDR3 loop reads CASSPRDGRRAFF. The CDR3 DNA follows: TGTGCCAGCAGTCCTAGAGACGGACGGAGAGCTTTCTTT.